This TCR beta chain was found in a study of T cells in Graves' hyperthyroidism and ophthalmopathy. Study-wide results and caveats: Stable hyperthyroidism was separated from ophthalmopathy by a model based on 13 V-J features. Blood also showed most of the thyroid clonotypes that were expanded above 0.001. It was a median approximately 6 months before onset that the model predicted ophthalmopathy.

Note on this clonotype: Its antigen is undetermined.

Amplification of TCR beta CDR3 regions was performed using RNA transcripts as template. A first-round RT-PCR of the TCR CDR3 used the HTBI primer set. Each CDR3 protein gets one entry after TCRdb re-called the multiplex PCR reads with MiXCR. The sample contains about 560,000 distinct CDR3 sequences, over 15% of which appear only once. A patient was excluded if there was uncontrolled infection, other autoimmune disease, pregnancy or lactation. The germline V and J ends were trimmed by 7 bases and 0 bases, with 11 bases remaining between them. CDR1 and CDR2 (germline): MNHEY, SVGEGT. The CDR3 spans 14 residues.

The source is a young woman with Graves' hyperthyroidism. The specimen sequenced was blood. The chain is built from TRBV6-2 or TRBV6-3 and TRBJ2-3, with no clear D. Written as DNA, the CDR3 is TGTGCCAGCAAGTCCGAAGGGAGCACAGATACGCAGTATTTT. Protein product: CASKSEGSTDTQYF.